This T cell receptor (beta chain) was recovered during a study of T cells in Graves' hyperthyroidism and ophthalmopathy. Study-level information: At the time of initial diagnosis and before any treatment, peripheral blood was collected. Findings and caveats of the study: Also found in blood were most expanded thyroid clonotypes above 0.001.

The CDR3 extends over 15 amino acids. V was cut by 1 base and J by 1 base, with 9 bases left in between. Germline CDR1 SGDLS, CDR2 YYNGEE. The definition of stable Graves' hyperthyroidism was no ophthalmopathy progression within 18 months. Diagnoses were made from clinical symptoms, serum measures (thyroxine and TRAb), thyroid ultrasound and orbital computed tomography. Template material for amplifying TCR beta CDR3 regions consisted of RNA transcripts. Initially, a first-round RT-PCR of the TCR CDR3 employed the HTBI primer set. TCRdb processed the multiplex PCR reads anew with MiXCR; each CDR3 protein has one entry. Counted here are under 350,000 distinct CDR3 sequences, 21% occurring once; the ten biggest clones make up 50%. With regard to this clonotype: Its antigen is unknown.

This chain joins TRBV9 and TRBJ1-5, with a weak D call TRBD1 (5 bases). Source material: blood. This sequence originates from a woman aged 45-65 years with Graves' hyperthyroidism. The CDR3 DNA reads as TGTGCCAGCAGCGTATCGGGGGGGAGCAATCAGCCCCAGCATTTT. It encodes CASSVSGGSNQPQHF. The full variable domain, with the rest looked up from reference TRBV9 and TRBJ1-5, is DSGVTQTPKHLITATGQRVTLRCSPRSGDLSVYWYQQSLDQGLQFLIQYYNGEERAKGNILERFSAQQFPDLHSELNLSSLELGDSALYFCASSVSGGSNQPQHFGDGTRLSIL.